These 28 T cell receptor beta chains were all obtained from the same sample, sequenced in a study of radiotherapy plus CTLA-4 blockade in lung cancer (dated 2018 in TCRdb). The library was made by the immunoSEQ multiplex PCR assay. The table was pulled from immuneACCESS by TCRdb, which kept in-frame rearrangements only. Such tables lose some clones; where checked, under half of the loss comes from unresolved V genes, and the rest has no known cause. In this sample the table shows approximately 83,000 clones, around 78% of which occur a single time. The ten most abundant clones make up 3% to 4.5% of the sample. The sequenced sample was peripheral blood, obtained from a patient treated with radiotherapy plus ipilimumab. The source of these receptors is a human donor with non-small cell lung cancer who had a partial response to radiotherapy plus ipilimumab. Some clones in this sample may be carry-over from other donors' samples.

The V gene is TRBV7-3, the J gene TRBJ2-3; the match to TRBD1 covers 8 bases. Germline-derived CDR1 and CDR2 are SGHTA and FQGTGA. The CDR3 totals 15 residues. V lost 3 bases to trimming and J lost 5 bases; unmatched junction nucleotides: 7. The CDR3 sequence: CASSLGGQGQDTQYF. The CDR3 DNA is TGTGCCAGCAGCTTGGGAGGACAGGGTCAAGATACGCAGTATTTT.

This clone was recorded only once. This chain connects TRBV7-6 to TRBJ2-2, with a weak D call TRBD1 (5 bases). The V end was cut by 5 bases, the J end by 3 bases, with 7 bases between. CDR1 is SGHVS, CDR2 FNYEAQ, per germline. CDR3 length equals 13 residues. In nucleotides, the CDR3 is TGTGCCAGCAGCCTCAGGGACACCGGGGAGCTGTTTTTT. Its protein product is CASSLRDTGELFF.

This chain joins TRBV6-9 and TRBJ2-4, with D possibly being TRBD1 (6 bases). This CDR3 contains 15 residues. Germline CDR1 MNHGY, CDR2 SVAAGI. The germline V and J ends were trimmed by 6 bases and 6 bases, with 18 bases remaining between them. CDR3 residues: CASSPFGTPSNIQYF. Written as DNA, the CDR3 is TGTGCCAGCAGCCCTTTCGGGACACCATCAAACATTCAGTACTTC.

In DNA, the CDR3 is TGCGCCAGCAGCTTGGCCGGGTCTAAGGGGGAGACCCAGTACTTC. Amino acid sequence: CASSLAGSKGETQYF. The gene calls are TRBV5-1 and TRBJ2-5; possible D gene TRBD1, 5 bases. The V and J ends lost 0 bases and 5 bases respectively, with 14 bases between them. Germline V gives CDR1 SGHRS, CDR2 YFSETQ. The CDR3 is 15 amino acids.

The chain carries TRBV5-4 and TRBJ2-5; D uncertain. The last part of the DNA fits TRBJ2-7 better; the J call may be wrong. Germline V lookup: CDR1 SGHNT, CDR2 YYREEE (reference sequence). The CDR3 is made up of 11 amino acids. CDR3 residues: CASSWGYEQYF. The DNA for the CDR3 is TGTGCCAGCAGCTGGGGCTACGAGCAGTACTTC.

This rearrangement joins TRBV6-5 to TRBJ2-7; D possibly corresponds to TRBD2 (5 bases). Trimming cost V 0 bases and J 0 bases, with 9 bases left between them. Germline V gene lookup returns CDR1 MNHEY and CDR2 SVGAGI. This CDR3 has 15 amino acids. The CDR3: CASSYSRSGSYEQYF. In DNA form, the CDR3 reads TGTGCCAGCAGTTACTCGAGGAGCGGCTCCTACGAGCAGTACTTC.

This clone was seen only a few times. The chain couples TRBV7-2 to TRBJ2-5, with no clear D. Trimming removed 4 bases at V and 3 bases at J, with 9 bases between. The germline gives CDR1 SGHTA, CDR2 FQGNSA. The CDR3 consists of 13 residues. The CDR3 protein is CASSYATKETQYF. Written as DNA, the CDR3 is TGTGCCAGCAGCTATGCCACAAAAGAGACCCAGTACTTC.

This chain joins TRBV4-1 and TRBJ2-5, with D perhaps TRBD1 (6 bases). Germline V gene data show CDR1 as MGHRA and CDR2 as YSYEKL. The CDR3 contains 15 residues. Between the trimmed V and J ends, which lost 4 bases and 6 bases, there was a span of 18 bases. The CDR3 region has the DNA TGCGCCAGCAGCCCTCAGATAGGCAGGGGTAAGACCCAGTACTTC. It yields the protein CASSPQIGRGKTQYF.

The chain joins TRBV19 to TRBJ2-6; D call uncertain. This CDR3 has 12 residues. From germline, CDR1 is LNHDA and CDR2 SQIVND (reference sequence). Trimming pared 9 bases from V and 0 bases from J, leaving 3 bases between. The CDR3 protein is CASLSGANVLTF. CDR3 nucleotide sequence: TGTGCCAGCCTCTCTGGGGCCAACGTCCTGACTTTC. The full variable domain, rest sourced from reference TRBV19 and TRBJ2-6, is DGGITQSPKYLFRKEGQNVTLSCEQNLNHDAMYWYRQDPGQGLRLIYYSQIVNDFQKGDIAEGYSVSREKKESFPLTVTSAQKNPTAFYLCASLSGANVLTFGAGSRLTVL.

The J gene is TRBJ2-1, the V gene TRBV30, with 16 bases that match TRBD2. After removal of 3 bases from V and 9 bases from J, the junction contained 8 bases not matched to a gene. Germline V CDR1 and CDR2: GTSNPN, SVGIG (reference sequence). The CDR3 spans 16 residues. The CDR3 region is CAWRLGLAGGPGEQFF. The CDR3 region has the DNA TGTGCCTGGAGATTGGGACTAGCGGGAGGGCCGGGTGAGCAGTTCTTC.

This clone was found a few times. Other nucleotide sequences from this sample produce the same CDR3. The chain combines TRBV27 with TRBJ2-7; D possibly corresponds to TRBD1 (6 bases). CDR3 length: 13 residues. Germline CDR1 MNHEY, CDR2 SMNVEV (reference sequence). V lost 2 bases, J lost 2 bases, and 7 bases lay in between. CDR3: CASSLTGPYEQYF. CDR3 DNA: TGTGCCAGCAGTTTAACAGGGCCCTACGAGCAGTACTTC.

The chain employs TRBV5-6 and TRBJ2-7, with TRBD2 matching over 10 bases. Looked up from germline, CDR1 is SGHDT and CDR2 is YYEEEE. With 4 bases clipped from V and 2 bases from J, the junction kept 9 bases outside the gene matches. The CDR3 has 16 amino acids. CDR3 sequence: CASSRTGLADTYEQYF. The CDR3 coding sequence is TGTGCCAGCAGCCGCACCGGACTAGCGGACACCTACGAGCAGTACTTC.

V usage is TRBV7-3 and J usage is TRBJ1-2; D is perhaps TRBD1 (5 bases). This CDR3 spans 16 amino acids. Germline values: CDR1 SGHTA, CDR2 FQGTGA. The V and J ends lost 5 bases and 5 bases respectively, with 21 bases between them. In DNA, the CDR3 is TGTGCCAGCAGCCTATCGGGCGGGGGGAATCGATATGGCTACACCTTC. The encoded protein is CASSLSGGGNRYGYTF.

The rearrangement joins TRBV5-4 to TRBJ1-1; the D gene is possibly TRBD1 (5 bases). Trimming took 4 bases from V and 10 from J, leaving 17 bases between them. The germline CDR1 and CDR2 sequences are SGHNT and YYREEE (reference sequence). This CDR3 spans 13 amino acids. CDR3 DNA sequence: TGTGCCAGCAGCCCGGGGGGGGGATTGGGAGCTTTCTTT. Protein product: CASSPGGGLGAFF. The full variable domain, with the rest looked up from reference TRBV5-4 and TRBJ1-1, is ETGVTQSPTHLIKTRGQQVTLRCSSQSGHNTVSWYQQALGQGPQFIFQYYREEENGRGNFPPRFSGLQFPNYSSELNVNALELDDSALYLCASSPGGGLGAFFGQGTRLTVV.

The CDR3 nucleotides are TGTGCCAGCAGCGCACCCGACAGGGGGAACTATGGCTACACCTTC. Translating gives CASSAPDRGNYGYTF. The rearrangement joins TRBV5-5 to TRBJ1-2; 9 nucleotides match TRBD1. The CDR3 is 15 amino acids. J lost 2 bases, V lost 4 bases, and 6 bases had no gene match. Germline V gene lookup returns CDR1 SGHKS and CDR2 YYEKEE (reference sequence).

The chain combines TRBV19 with TRBJ1-2; D gene ambiguous. V lost 4 bases to trimming and J lost 6 bases, with 21 bases between them. The CDR3 extends over 16 amino acids. CDR1 LNHDA and CDR2 SQIVND come from the germline V gene (reference sequence). CDR3 sequence (DNA): TGTGCCAGTAGTAACCTACTCAGGCCCCTGGGAGATGGCTACACCTTC. Its protein is CASSNLLRPLGDGYTF. Full variable domain (rest looked up from reference TRBV19 and TRBJ1-2): DGGITQSPKYLFRKEGQNVTLSCEQNLNHDAMYWYRQDPGQGLRLIYYSQIVNDFQKGDIAEGYSVSREKKESFPLTVTSAQKNPTAFYLCASSNLLRPLGDGYTFGSGTRLTVV.

This clone was seen a handful of times. This chain connects TRBV13 to TRBJ2-7; 8 bases match TRBD1. This CDR3 contains 14 residues. Germline trimming cut 5 bases from V and 5 bases from J; bases unmatched to any gene: 8. Germline V gene sequence: CDR1 PRHDT, CDR2 FYEKMQ (reference sequence). Here the CDR3 DNA reads TGTGCCAGCAGCCCCAAGACAGGGGTTAACGAGCAGTACTTC. Translation: CASSPKTGVNEQYF. Using reference TRBV13 and TRBJ2-7 for the parts outside the CDR3, the full variable domain is AAGVIQSPRHLIKEKRETATLKCYPIPRHDTVYWYQQGPGQDPQFLISFYEKMQSDKGSIPDRFSAQQFSDYHSELNMSSLELGDSALYFCASSPKTGVNEQYFGPGTRLTVT.

V usage is TRBV7-9 and J usage is TRBJ2-1, with D maybe TRBD2 (6 bases). Germline assignment: CDR1 SEHNR and CDR2 FQNEAQ (reference sequence). This CDR3 is built from 15 residues. The V end lost 1 base, the J end lost 6 bases, and 13 bases lay between the germline ends. CDR3 loop: CASSLVAGRGNEQFF. The CDR3 DNA reads as TGTGCCAGCAGCTTAGTCGCGGGGAGAGGCAATGAGCAGTTCTTC.

In the case of this clone: Relative to the germline gene, one junction end is altered; a read error may explain this. V usage is TRBV6-1 and J usage is TRBJ1-6; 7 bases are shared with TRBD1. CDR1 MNHNS and CDR2 SASEGT come from the germline V gene. The CDR3 consists of 13 residues. The CDR3 sequence is CASSPTGFLALRF. The CDR3 DNA reads TGTGCCAGCAGCCCGACAGGGTTTCTGGCCCTCCGCTTT.

The chain links TRBV10-3 to TRBJ1-5; 7 bases line up with TRBD1. Trimming cost V 6 bases and J 0 bases; bases outside gene matches: 5. The CDR3 spans 15 residues. CDR1 ENHRY and CDR2 SYGVKD come from the germline V gene. CDR3 sequence reads: CAIRDTGDSNQPQHF. Written as DNA, the CDR3 is TGTGCCATCAGAGACACAGGGGATAGCAATCAGCCCCAGCATTTT.

V and J are TRBV18 and TRBJ2-5; 7 nucleotides align to TRBD2. The end of the DNA aligns better with TRBJ2-7, so the J call may be wrong. CDR1 KGHSH and CDR2 LQKENI come from the germline V gene. CDR3 length equals 14 residues. CDR3 sequence: CASSPGLPPSEQYF. The CDR3 DNA reads as TGTGCCAGCTCCCCGGGACTACCGCCCTCCGAGCAGTACTTC.

This clone was seen a few times. This rearrangement joins TRBV28 to TRBJ2-2; D uncertain. The CDR3 contains 14 residues. The V end lost 4 bases, the J end lost 5 bases, and 11 bases lay between the germline ends. Germline CDR1 and CDR2: MDHEN and SYDVKM. In nucleotides, the CDR3 is TGTGCCAGCAGTTGGTGGGCTTTGACCGGGGAGCTGTTTTTT. It codes for CASSWWALTGELFF.

The V gene is TRBV5-5, the J gene TRBJ2-2; 9 bases match TRBD2. The CDR3 has 16 residues. With 4 bases clipped from V and 7 bases from J, the junction kept 11 bases outside the gene matches. Germline V lookup: CDR1 SGHKS, CDR2 YYEKEE (reference sequence). CDR3 DNA: TGTGCCAGCAGCCGCGACGTAGCGGGGGTCTTCGGGGAGCTGTTTTTT. It encodes CASSRDVAGVFGELFF.

The rearrangement joins TRBV6-6 to TRBJ2-3, with TRBD2 as a possible D gene (6 bases). The length of the CDR3 is 15 residues. Between the trimmed V and J ends, which lost 2 bases and 0 bases, there was a span of 9 bases. Germline-derived CDR1 and CDR2 are MNHNY and SVGAGI (reference sequence). CDR3 sequence reads: CASSYLGTSTDTQYF. Written as DNA, the CDR3 is TGTGCCAGCAGTTACCTCGGGACTAGCACAGATACGCAGTATTTT.

The chain uses TRBV9 and TRBJ2-2; no definite D call. This CDR3 comprises 14 residues. Trimming left V 0 bases short and J 8 bases short, with 11 bases between. Germline CDR1 and CDR2: SGDLS and YYNGEE. CDR3 nucleotide sequence: TGTGCCAGCAGCGTAGGCATAGCTTCGGGGGAGCTGTTTTTT. It is translated as CASSVGIASGELFF.

V and J are TRBV7-2 and TRBJ2-7; 10 positions agree with TRBD2. The CDR3 length is 13 residues. The V gene's germline CDR1 is SGHTA and CDR2 FQGNSA. V dropped 2 bases and J dropped 6; count of bases not matched to a gene: 1. The CDR3 here is CASSLSSGGEQYF. The CDR3 coding sequence is TGTGCCAGCAGCTTATCTAGCGGGGGCGAGCAGTACTTC.

The chain has TRBV30 and TRBJ1-1, with a tentative D call TRBD1 (6 bases). The germline V and J ends were trimmed by 6 bases and 4 bases, with 9 bases remaining between them. CDR3 length: 11 residues. CDR1 is GTSNPN and CDR2 is SVGIG in the germline V gene (reference sequence). The CDR3 loop is CACVRGTEAFF. The DNA of the CDR3 is TGTGCCTGCGTCAGGGGCACTGAAGCTTTCTTT.

The V gene is TRBV2, the J gene TRBJ2-2; a weak D match, TRBD1 (5 bases). The CDR3 extends over 14 amino acids. Trimming removed 8 bases at V and 4 bases at J, with 14 bases between. Germline assignment: CDR1 SNHLY and CDR2 FYNNEI. This CDR3 is CASQKTVTTGELFF. The CDR3 coding sequence is TGTGCCAGCCAGAAGACAGTTACCACCGGGGAGCTGTTTTTT.